This is a list of T cell receptor beta chains from one sample in a study of blood T cell repertoires in COVID-19. Profiling relied on immunoSEQ multiplex PCR, and the TCRdb table lists in-frame clones only, not all of them. The data hold roughly 360,000 clones, with around 87% observed a single time. Source material: PBMCs or T cells enriched from blood (not recorded which). The receptors here all came from a man younger than 40 who had recovered from COVID-19. CDR3s include the opening cysteine and the closing phenylalanine or tryptophan. The D gene is left open where the match is weak. Clone size is given for some rows only: seen once, a few or many times, or a class if the clone is expanded.

V	size	J	length	D	CDR3	DNA
TRBV5-1	-	TRBJ1-6	15	-	CASSPDWGVRFPLHF	TGCGCCAGCAGCCCCGACTGGGGGGTGAGATTCCCCCTCCACTTT
TRBV7-6	-	TRBJ2-7	14	-	CASSLAANIYEQYF	TGTGCCAGCAGCTTAGCGGCAAACATATACGAGCAGTACTTC
TRBV27	-	TRBJ2-2	15	-	CASSLAGPLTGELFF	TGTGCCAGCAGTCTAGCCGGCCCTCTGACCGGGGAGCTGTTTTTT
TRBV4-1	-	TRBJ1-1	14	-	CASSRIQTNTEAFF	TGCGCCAGCAGCCGCATACAGACCAACACTGAAGCTTTCTTT
TRBV10-2	-	TRBJ2-3	14	TRBD2	CASLGASGFGTQYF	TGCGCCAGCCTGGGGGCTAGCGGGTTTGGTACGCAGTATTTT
TRBV15	-	TRBJ1-6	14	-	CATSRDLGGSPLHF	TGTGCCACCAGCAGAGATCTCGGGGGTTCACCCCTCCACTTT
TRBV10-3	-	TRBJ1-1	15	-	CAISESFLGVPEAFF	TGTGCCATCAGTGAGTCGTTTCTAGGGGTGCCTGAAGCTTTCTTT
TRBV7-9	-	TRBJ2-2	13	-	CASSRRGTGELFF	TGTGCCAGCAGCCGCAGAGGCACCGGGGAGCTGTTTTTT
TRBV9	-	TRBJ1-4	14	-	CASSVESTNEKLFF	TGTGCCAGCAGCGTAGAAAGCACTAATGAAAAACTGTTTTTT
TRBV27	-	TRBJ1-2	14	-	CASSLKQGNYGYTF	TGTGCCAGCAGTTTAAAACAGGGAAACTATGGCTACACCTTC
TRBV12-3/TRBV12-4	-	TRBJ1-4	13	-	CASSGLLNEKLFF	TGTGCCAGCAGTGGGCTGCTTAATGAAAAACTGTTTTTT
TRBV9	-	TRBJ1-1	17	-	CASSVVTGHKMNTEAFF	TGTGCCAGCAGCGTAGTCACAGGGCATAAGATGAACACTGAAGCTTTCTTT
TRBV7-8	-	TRBJ2-5	13	-	CASSLGLEETQYF	TGTGCCAGCAGCTTAGGCTTAGAAGAGACCCAGTACTTC
TRBV19	-	TRBJ1-1	13	-	CASSIPPNTEAFF	TGTGCCAGTAGTATCCCTCCGAACACTGAAGCTTTCTTT
TRBV7-9	-	TRBJ1-5	15	TRBD1	CASSLSRQGDQPQHF	TGTGCCAGCAGCTTATCGCGGCAGGGGGATCAGCCCCAGCATTTT
TRBV3-1/TRBV3-2	-	TRBJ1-6	15	TRBD1	CASSQIQGVNSPLHF	TGTGCCAGCAGCCAGATACAGGGGGTAAATTCACCCCTCCACTTT
TRBV2	few	TRBJ1-1	15	-	CASRRPGGSDTEAFF	TGTGCCAGCCGACGTCCCGGGGGGTCGGACACTGAAGCTTTCTTT
TRBV10-1	few	TRBJ2-1	14	-	CASSESGSVGEQFF	TGCGCCAGCAGTGAGTCTGGTAGCGTCGGTGAGCAGTTCTTC
TRBV5-1	-	TRBJ2-2	15	-	CASSITGTDTGELFF	TGCGCCAGCAGCATTACAGGGACGGACACCGGGGAGCTGTTTTTT
TRBV6-1	-	TRBJ2-1	16	TRBD1	CASSVQGPSSYNEQFF	TGTGCCAGCAGTGTACAGGGGCCTAGCTCCTACAATGAGCAGTTCTTC
TRBV6-5	-	TRBJ1-1	12	-	CASSYPQSEAFF	TGTGCCAGCAGTTACCCCCAGTCAGAAGCTTTCTTT
TRBV13	once	TRBJ2-1	16	TRBD2	CASSLLRLAGGDEQFF	TGTGCCAGCAGCTTATTACGACTAGCGGGGGGTGATGAGCAGTTCTTC
TRBV12-3/TRBV12-4	-	TRBJ1-4	13	-	CASSSVGGSKLFF	TGTGCCAGCAGTTCCGTCGGCGGCAGCAAACTGTTTTTT
TRBV7-2	once	TRBJ1-1	14	-	CASSLITLNTEAFF	TGTGCCAGCAGCTTGATTACACTGAACACTGAAGCTTTCTTT
TRBV10-3	-	TRBJ2-1	19	TRBD1	CAISGWGDRGPVFEDEQFF	TGTGCCATCAGTGGATGGGGGGACAGGGGGCCGGTTTTTGAGGATGAGCAGTTCTTC
TRBV29-1	-	TRBJ2-5	10	-	CSVGGLPRYF	TGCAGCGTTGGGGGACTCCCAAGGTACTTC
TRBV18	once	TRBJ2-3	13	-	CASSPMAGDTQYF	TGTGCCAGCTCACCGATGGCAGGGGATACGCAGTATTTT
TRBV18	-	TRBJ2-3	16	TRBD1	CASGLFGTDLTDTQYF	TGTGCCAGTGGGCTCTTCGGGACAGACCTCACAGATACGCAGTATTTT
TRBV11-2	-	TRBJ1-5	14	-	CASSLVTELQPQHF	TGTGCCAGCAGCTTAGTTACTGAACTTCAGCCCCAGCATTTT
TRBV7-9	once	TRBJ2-2	16	-	CASSLLGRANTGELFF	TGTGCCAGCAGCTTATTGGGCAGGGCGAACACCGGGGAGCTGTTTTTT
TRBV12-3/TRBV12-4	-	TRBJ2-1	13	-	CASSWSGTPEQFF	TGTGCCAGCAGTTGGTCAGGTACGCCTGAGCAGTTCTTC
TRBV5-1	-	TRBJ1-2	15	-	CASSSQDGKGGGYTF	TGCGCCAGCAGCTCACAAGACGGGAAAGGGGGTGGCTACACCTTC
TRBV6-5	-	TRBJ1-2	13	TRBD1	CASSYGTAVGYTF	TGTGCCAGCAGTTACGGGACAGCGGTTGGCTACACCTTC
TRBV10-3	-	TRBJ1-1	14	-	CAIRGGAVNTEAFF	TGTGCCATCAGAGGTGGGGCCGTGAACACTGAAGCTTTCTTT
TRBV14	-	TRBJ2-7	14	TRBD1	CASSPRQGSYEQYF	TGTGCCAGCAGCCCTAGACAGGGCTCCTACGAGCAGTACTTC
TRBV5-6	-	TRBJ2-2	11	-	CASSYTGELFF	TGTGCCAGCTCGTACACCGGGGAGCTGTTTTTT
TRBV12-3/TRBV12-4	-	TRBJ1-2	13	-	CASSLRRVYGYTF	TGTGCCAGCAGTTTGAGGAGGGTCTATGGCTACACCTTC
TRBV3-1/TRBV3-2	-	TRBJ1-6	15	TRBD1	CASSLRQGKHSPLHF	TGTGCCAGCAGCCTTCGACAGGGGAAACATTCACCCCTCCACTTT
TRBV29-1	-	TRBJ2-7	14	-	CSVIRTGGVYEQYF	TGCAGCGTTATCCGTACAGGTGGAGTCTACGAGCAGTACTTC
TRBV19	-	TRBJ1-4	15	TRBD1	CASSPRTGREEKLFF	TGTGCCAGTAGTCCTAGGACAGGTCGCGAGGAAAAACTGTTTTTT
TRBV10-3	once	TRBJ1-1	14	TRBD1	CAISATGGWAEAFF	TGTGCCATCAGTGCAACAGGGGGCTGGGCTGAAGCTTTCTTT
TRBV6-5	-	TRBJ1-2	14	-	CASSPRGNDYGYTF	TGTGCCAGCAGCCCCCGGGGGAACGACTATGGCTACACCTTC
TRBV7-9	few	TRBJ1-5	14	-	CASSLGQLNQPQHF	TGTGCCAGCAGCCTAGGACAACTCAATCAGCCCCAGCATTTT
TRBV10-3	-	TRBJ1-5	14	TRBD1	CAISDGTDIEPQHF	TGTGCCATCAGCGACGGGACAGATATTGAGCCCCAGCATTTT
TRBV19	-	TRBJ1-1	15	-	CASSKGGGLRAEAFF	TGTGCCAGTAGTAAGGGAGGCGGGCTCCGGGCTGAAGCTTTCTTT
TRBV4-2	once	TRBJ2-1	13	-	CASSQDRRGEQFF	TGTGCCAGCAGCCAAGATAGGAGGGGTGAGCAGTTCTTC
TRBV7-9	-	TRBJ1-1	14	-	CASSDPGVDTEAFF	TGTGCCAGCAGCGACCCGGGGGTCGACACTGAAGCTTTCTTT
TRBV2	-	TRBJ1-1	15	-	CASSGRLTGNTEAFF	TGTGCCAGCAGTGGTAGGCTTACAGGGAACACTGAAGCTTTCTTT
TRBV27	few	TRBJ2-7	14	-	CASSSRTDGYEQYF	TGTGCCAGCAGCTCCCGGACAGATGGCTACGAGCAGTACTTC
TRBV2	-	TRBJ1-3	13	TRBD1	CASDRATGNTIYF	TGTGCCAGCGACAGGGCGACTGGAAACACCATATATTTT
TRBV7-6	-	TRBJ2-2	16	-	CASSLGAGPNTGELFF	TGTGCCAGCAGCTTAGGGGCAGGTCCGAACACCGGGGAGCTGTTTTTT
TRBV19	-	TRBJ2-7	13	-	CASSIPGAYEQYF	TGTGCCAGTAGTATTCCAGGGGCCTACGAGCAGTACTTC
TRBV4-1	-	TRBJ2-2	14	-	CASSHAQNTGELFF	TGCGCCAGCAGCCATGCACAGAACACCGGGGAGCTGTTTTTT
TRBV16	-	TRBJ1-1	13	-	CASSQSAGTEAFF	TGTGCCAGCAGCCAATCTGCGGGGACTGAAGCTTTCTTT
TRBV6-5	-	TRBJ1-5	13	-	CASRSGMDQPQHF	TGTGCCAGCAGGAGCGGGATGGATCAGCCCCAGCATTTT
TRBV7-2	-	TRBJ1-3	13	-	CASSLAHGNTIYF	TGTGCCAGCAGCTTAGCACATGGAAACACCATATATTTT
TRBV6-1	-	TRBJ1-5	15	TRBD1	CASSEVWDRGQPQHF	TGTGCCAGCAGTGAAGTGTGGGACAGGGGTCAGCCCCAGCATTTT